The rows below give T cell receptor beta chains drawn from one sample of a study of Ad26.COV2.S vaccination and SARS-CoV-2 variants. The protocol was immunoSEQ multiplex PCR, while the TCRdb copy is restricted to in-frame clones and leaves out a portion. Among a few hundred thousand clones, roughly 91% were seen once, and the ten largest hold under 4.5%. The input for sequencing was peripheral blood, taken in a trial of Ad26.COV2.S vaccine versus placebo. The receptor set was obtained from a person aged 18-60 years who received the Ad26.COV2.S COVID-19 vaccine or a placebo. The CDR3 runs from the conserved cysteine through the conserved F or W. The order of the fields is clone size, J gene, D gene, V gene, CDR3 protein. D genes are given only for firm matches. Not all rows give a size; the values are once, few, many and, for expanded clones, a class.

>NA|TRBJ1-2|NA|TRBV21-1
CASSKVGQGFVFSGYTF
>NA|TRBJ2-1|NA|TRBV7-6
CASSPTGGLAFGDEQFF
>NA|TRBJ2-3|NA|TRBV6-6
CASSHPVAGPFLCASTDTQYF
>NA|TRBJ1-3|TRBD1|TRBV18
CASSPETGGNTIYF
>NA|TRBJ1-5|NA|TRBV5-1
CASSRTADQPQHF
>NA|TRBJ2-3|TRBD2|TRBV7-2
CASSLGSGGDTQYF
>NA|TRBJ1-1|NA|TRBV5-5
CASSLQAGTEAFF
>NA|TRBJ2-6|NA|TRBV30
CAWDLARTGRWGSGANVLTF
>NA|TRBJ1-5|NA|TRBV15
CATSRDIAGGNQPQHF
>NA|TRBJ1-2|TRBD1|TRBV7-2
CASSLLPGQGATVYSYTF
>once|TRBJ2-7|TRBD2|TRBV14
CASSTRGGAGGYEQYF
>once|TRBJ2-1|NA|TRBV7-2
CASSLEDGLQFSQFF
>NA|TRBJ2-6|NA|TRBV18
CASSQEASGANVLTF
>NA|TRBJ1-1|NA|TRBV28
CASSLLRAEAFF
>NA|TRBJ1-1|NA|TRBV19
CASSMDTEAFF
>NA|TRBJ2-5|NA|TRBV29-1
CSLRRQETQYF
>once|TRBJ1-1|TRBD1|TRBV5-5
CASSLTGAGRIPNTEAFF
>NA|TRBJ2-7|NA|TRBV7-9
CASSPGAPIYEQYF
>NA|TRBJ1-2|NA|TRBV7-2
CASSSKTSNGGYGYTF
>NA|TRBJ1-6|TRBD1|TRBV11-2
CASSLTGALSSYNSPLHF
>NA|TRBJ2-1|NA|TRBV18
CASSPPTAREQFF
>NA|TRBJ2-6|NA|TRBV28
CASSPPGGANVLTF
>NA|TRBJ1-4|NA|TRBV7-9
CASSSGGTHNEKLFF
>once|TRBJ1-3|TRBD1|TRBV11-2
CASSLGQGSGNTIYF
>NA|TRBJ2-2|NA|TRBV3-1/TRBV3-2
CASSHQNTGELFF
>NA|TRBJ2-5|NA|TRBV5-4
CASRPRSGEETQYF
>once|TRBJ2-7|TRBD2|TRBV2
CASSEHSSGRSYEQYF
>NA|TRBJ2-2|NA|TRBV5-4
CASSLGRGGGELFF
>few|TRBJ1-5|NA|TRBV28
CASSLNPYSNQPQHF
>NA|TRBJ2-3|TRBD2|TRBV7-3
CASSLVGGRQDTQYF
>NA|TRBJ2-7|TRBD1|TRBV5-1
CASSPRTGGGEQYF